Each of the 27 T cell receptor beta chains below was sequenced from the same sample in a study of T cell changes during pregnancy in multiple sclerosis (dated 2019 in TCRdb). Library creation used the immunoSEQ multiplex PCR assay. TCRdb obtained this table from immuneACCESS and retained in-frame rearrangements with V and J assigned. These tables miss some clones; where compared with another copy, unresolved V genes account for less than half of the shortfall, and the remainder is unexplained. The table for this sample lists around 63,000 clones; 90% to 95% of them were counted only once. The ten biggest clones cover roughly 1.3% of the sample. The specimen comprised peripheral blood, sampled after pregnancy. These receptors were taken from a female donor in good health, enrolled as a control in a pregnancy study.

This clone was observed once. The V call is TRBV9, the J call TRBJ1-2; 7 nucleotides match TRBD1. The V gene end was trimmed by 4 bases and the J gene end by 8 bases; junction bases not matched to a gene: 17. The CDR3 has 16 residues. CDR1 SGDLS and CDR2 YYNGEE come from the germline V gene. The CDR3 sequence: CASSSGGRGHEGGYTF. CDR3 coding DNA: TGTGCCAGCAGCTCCGGCGGAAGGGGGCATGAGGGAGGCTACACCTTC.

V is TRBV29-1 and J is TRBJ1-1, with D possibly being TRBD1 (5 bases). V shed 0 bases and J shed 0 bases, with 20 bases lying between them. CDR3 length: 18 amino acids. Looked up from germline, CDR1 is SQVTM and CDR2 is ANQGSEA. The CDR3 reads CSVEDLPIRWTLNTEAFF. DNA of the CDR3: TGCAGCGTTGAAGACTTACCGATCCGCTGGACATTGAACACTGAAGCTTTCTTT.

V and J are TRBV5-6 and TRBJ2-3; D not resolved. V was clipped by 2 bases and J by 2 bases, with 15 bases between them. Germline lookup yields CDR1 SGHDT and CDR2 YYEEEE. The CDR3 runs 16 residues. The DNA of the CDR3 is TGTGCCAGCAGCTTCCTCTCTACTGGTCCCACAGATACGCAGTATTTT. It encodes CASSFLSTGPTDTQYF.

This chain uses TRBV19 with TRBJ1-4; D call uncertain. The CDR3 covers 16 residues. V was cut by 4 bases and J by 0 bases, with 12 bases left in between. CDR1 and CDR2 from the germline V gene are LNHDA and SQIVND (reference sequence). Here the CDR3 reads CASSTQVVATNEKLFF. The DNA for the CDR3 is TGTGCCAGTAGTACCCAGGTTGTTGCAACTAATGAAAAACTGTTTTTT.

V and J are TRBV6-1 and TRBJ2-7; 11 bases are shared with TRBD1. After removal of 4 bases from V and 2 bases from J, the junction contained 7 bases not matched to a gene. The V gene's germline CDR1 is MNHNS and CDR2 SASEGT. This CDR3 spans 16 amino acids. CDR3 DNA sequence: TGTGCCAGCAGTGCCTTACCGGGACAGGGGGCCTACGAGCAGTACTTC. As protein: CASSALPGQGAYEQYF.

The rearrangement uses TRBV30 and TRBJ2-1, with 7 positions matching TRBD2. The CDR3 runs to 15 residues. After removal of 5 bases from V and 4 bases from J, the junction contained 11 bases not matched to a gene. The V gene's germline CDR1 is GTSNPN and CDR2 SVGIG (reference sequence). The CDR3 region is CAWAGRGLRYNEQFF. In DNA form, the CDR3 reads TGTGCCTGGGCCGGGCGGGGGTTGAGGTACAATGAGCAGTTCTTC. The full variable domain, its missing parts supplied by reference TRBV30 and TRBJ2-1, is SQTIHQWPATLVQPVGSPLSLECTVEGTSNPNLYWYRQAAGRGLQLLFYSVGIGQISSEVPQNLSASRPQDRQFILSSKKLLLSDSGFYLCAWAGRGLRYNEQFFGPGTRLTVL.

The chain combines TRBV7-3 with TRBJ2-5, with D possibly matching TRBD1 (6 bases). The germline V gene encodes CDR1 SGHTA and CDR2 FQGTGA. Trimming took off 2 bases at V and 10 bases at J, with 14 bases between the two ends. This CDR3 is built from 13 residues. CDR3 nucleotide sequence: TGTGCCAGCAGCTTATGGGCAGGGGAAGGCCAGTACTTC. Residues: CASSLWAGEGQYF.

CDR3 coding DNA: TGTGCCAGCAGCTTTGGCAGGGGCGGACAGCCCCAGCATTTT. As protein: CASSFGRGGQPQHF. This rearrangement joins TRBV7-6 to TRBJ1-5; weak D call: TRBD1 (6 bases). This CDR3 comprises 14 residues. The V end was cut by 3 bases, the J end by 7 bases, with 13 bases between. Per germline, CDR1 SGHVS and CDR2 FNYEAQ.

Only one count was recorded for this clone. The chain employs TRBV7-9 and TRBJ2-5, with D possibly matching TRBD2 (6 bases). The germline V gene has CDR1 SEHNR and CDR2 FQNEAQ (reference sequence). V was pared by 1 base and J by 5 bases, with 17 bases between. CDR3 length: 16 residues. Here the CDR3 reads CASSLDPIGGPETQYF. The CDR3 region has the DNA TGTGCCAGCAGCTTAGACCCCATTGGAGGGCCGGAGACCCAGTACTTC.

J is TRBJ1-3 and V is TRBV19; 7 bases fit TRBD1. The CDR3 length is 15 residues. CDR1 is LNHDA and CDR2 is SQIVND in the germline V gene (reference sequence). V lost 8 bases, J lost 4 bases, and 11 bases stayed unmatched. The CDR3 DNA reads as TGTGCCAGTTCATCAACAGGGGACCCCGGAAACACCATATATTTT. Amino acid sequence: CASSSTGDPGNTIYF. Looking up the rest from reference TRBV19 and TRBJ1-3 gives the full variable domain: DGGITQSPKYLFRKEGQNVTLSCEQNLNHDAMYWYRQDPGQGLRLIYYSQIVNDFQKGDIAEGYSVSREKKESFPLTVTSAQKNPTAFYLCASSSTGDPGNTIYFGEGSWLTVV.

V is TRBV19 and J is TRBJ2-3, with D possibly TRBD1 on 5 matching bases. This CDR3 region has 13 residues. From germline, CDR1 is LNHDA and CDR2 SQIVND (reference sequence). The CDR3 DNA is TGTGGCTGCCAGGGAAAGAACACAGATACGCAGTATTTT. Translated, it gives CGCQGKNTDTQYF.

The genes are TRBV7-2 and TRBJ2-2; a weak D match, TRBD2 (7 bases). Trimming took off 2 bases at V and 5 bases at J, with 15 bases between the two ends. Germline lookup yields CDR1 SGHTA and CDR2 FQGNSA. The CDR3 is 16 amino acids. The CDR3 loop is CASSLIGGGPTGELFF. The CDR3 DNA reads TGTGCCAGCAGCTTAATTGGCGGGGGCCCTACCGGGGAGCTGTTTTTT.

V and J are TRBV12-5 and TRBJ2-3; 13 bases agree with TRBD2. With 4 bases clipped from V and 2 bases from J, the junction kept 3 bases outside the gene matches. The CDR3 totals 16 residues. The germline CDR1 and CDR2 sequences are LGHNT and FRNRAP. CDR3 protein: CASGSGLAGTTDTQYF. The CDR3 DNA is TGTGCTAGTGGTTCGGGACTAGCGGGGACCACAGATACGCAGTATTTT.

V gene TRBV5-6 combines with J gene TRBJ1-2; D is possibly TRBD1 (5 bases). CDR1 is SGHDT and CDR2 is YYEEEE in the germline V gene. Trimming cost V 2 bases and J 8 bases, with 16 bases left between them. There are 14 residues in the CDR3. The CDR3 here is CASSFGVTVRGYTF. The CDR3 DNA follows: TGTGCCAGCAGCTTTGGTGTGACAGTCCGCGGCTACACCTTC.

CDR3 in amino acids: CASSPSQILADTQYF. The CDR3 DNA reads TGTGCCAGCAGCCCGTCCCAAATTCTAGCGGATACGCAGTATTTT. The chain links TRBV7-2 to TRBJ2-3; TRBD2 might be the D (6 bases). Germline values: CDR1 SGHTA, CDR2 FQGNSA. Trimming pared 5 bases from V and 6 bases from J, leaving 18 bases between. The CDR3 contains 15 residues.

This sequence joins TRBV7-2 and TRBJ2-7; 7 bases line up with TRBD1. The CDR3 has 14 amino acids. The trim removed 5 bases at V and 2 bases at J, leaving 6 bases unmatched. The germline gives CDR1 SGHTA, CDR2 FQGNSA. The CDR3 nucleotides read TGTGCCAGCAGCCTTGATGGACAGGCCTACGAGCAGTACTTC. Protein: CASSLDGQAYEQYF.

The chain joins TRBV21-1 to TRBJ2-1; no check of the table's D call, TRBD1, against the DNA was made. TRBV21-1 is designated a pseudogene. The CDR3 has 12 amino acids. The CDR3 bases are TGTGCCAGCAGCCAACAGTACAATGAGCAGTTCTTC. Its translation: CASSQQYNEQFF.

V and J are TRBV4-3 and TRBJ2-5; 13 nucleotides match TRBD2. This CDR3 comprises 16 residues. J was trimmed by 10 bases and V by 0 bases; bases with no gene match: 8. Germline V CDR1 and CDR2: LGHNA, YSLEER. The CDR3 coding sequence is TGCGCCAGCAGCCAAGATTCAACTAGCGGGGGGGCTCGCCAGTACTTC. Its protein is CASSQDSTSGGARQYF.

The CDR3 DNA is TGTGCCAGCAGCTTTGCACAGGGGGCAGGGTCACCCCTCCACTTT. This sequence encodes CASSFAQGAGSPLHF. The chain couples TRBV7-8 to TRBJ1-6, with 9 bases aligning to TRBD1. This CDR3 comprises 15 residues. Germline V gives CDR1 SGHVS, CDR2 FQNEAQ. The J segment lost 10 bases and the V segment lost 3 bases, leaving 7 bases of the junction unmatched.

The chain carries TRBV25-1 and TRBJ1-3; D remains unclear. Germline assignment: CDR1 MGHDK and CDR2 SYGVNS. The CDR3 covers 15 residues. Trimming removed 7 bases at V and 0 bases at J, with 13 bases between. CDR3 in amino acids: CASTAPGTSGNTIYF. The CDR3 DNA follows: TGTGCCAGCACCGCTCCTGGCACCTCTGGAAACACCATATATTTT.

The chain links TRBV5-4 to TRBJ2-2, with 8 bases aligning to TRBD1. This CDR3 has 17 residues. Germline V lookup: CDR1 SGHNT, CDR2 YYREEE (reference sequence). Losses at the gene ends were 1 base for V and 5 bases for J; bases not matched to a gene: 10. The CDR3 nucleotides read TGTGCCAGCAGCTTGTTGAGTGGGGGACAGGTGACCGGGGAGCTGTTTTTT. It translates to CASSLLSGGQVTGELFF.

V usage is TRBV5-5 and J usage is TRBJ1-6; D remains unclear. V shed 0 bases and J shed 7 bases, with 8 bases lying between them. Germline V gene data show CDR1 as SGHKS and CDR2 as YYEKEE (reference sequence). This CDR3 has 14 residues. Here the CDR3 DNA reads TGTGCCAGCAGCTTGGGGCAAAGAAATTCACCCCTCCACTTT. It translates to CASSLGQRNSPLHF.

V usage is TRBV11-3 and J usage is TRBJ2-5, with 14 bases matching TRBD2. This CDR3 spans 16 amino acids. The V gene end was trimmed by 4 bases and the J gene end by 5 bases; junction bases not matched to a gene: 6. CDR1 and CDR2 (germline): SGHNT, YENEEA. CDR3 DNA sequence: TGTGCCAGCAGCTCCCTGACTAGCGGGGGGGCCGAGACCCAGTACTTC. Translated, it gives CASSSLTSGGAETQYF.

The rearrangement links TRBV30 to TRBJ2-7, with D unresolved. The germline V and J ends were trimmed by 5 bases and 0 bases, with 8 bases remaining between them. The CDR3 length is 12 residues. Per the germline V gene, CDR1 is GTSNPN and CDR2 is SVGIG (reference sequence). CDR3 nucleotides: TGTGCCTGGCAACAGAGCTCCTACGAGCAGTACTTC. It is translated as CAWQQSSYEQYF.

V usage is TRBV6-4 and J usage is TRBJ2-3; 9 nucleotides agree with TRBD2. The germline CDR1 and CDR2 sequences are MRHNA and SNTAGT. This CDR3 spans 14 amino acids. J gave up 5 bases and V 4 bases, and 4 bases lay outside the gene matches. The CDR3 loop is CASSGGGGGDTQYF. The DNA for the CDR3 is TGTGCCAGCAGTGGCGGGGGGGGCGGAGATACGCAGTATTTT.

CDR3 sequence reads: CASSQASGQGITYEQYF. DNA for the CDR3: TGCGCCAGCAGCCAAGCGAGTGGGCAGGGAATCACCTACGAGCAGTACTTC. The V gene is TRBV4-3, the J gene TRBJ2-7, with D perhaps TRBD1 (5 bases). CDR1 is LGHNA and CDR2 is YSLEER in the germline V gene. Trimming pared 1 base from V and 2 bases from J, leaving 18 bases between. The CDR3 spans 17 residues.

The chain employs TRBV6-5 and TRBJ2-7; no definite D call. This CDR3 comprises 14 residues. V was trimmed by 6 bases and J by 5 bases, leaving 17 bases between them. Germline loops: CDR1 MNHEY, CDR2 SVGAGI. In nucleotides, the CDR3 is TGTGCCAGCAGCAACACTGGAAGGAGAAACGAGCAGTACTTC. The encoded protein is CASSNTGRRNEQYF.